These 17 T cell receptor beta chains were sequenced from one sample in a study of beta chain features in type 1 diabetes. These receptors have no known antigen. Sequencing targeted expressed TCRB transcripts, as all isolated RNA had been reverse transcribed. Method: immunoSEQ multiplex PCR; TCRdb's copy keeps in-frame clones and lacks some. The sample contains approximately 170,000 clones, 7.8% of which appear only once. Notes on the study in general: Among all four CD4+ subsets, Type 1 diabetes patients had TCRB CDR3s that were moderately but significantly shorter.

Sequencing was carried out using central memory CD4+ T cells from blood. The receptors here all came from a middle-aged woman with type 1 diabetes.

This clone was counted between two and nine times. The chain joins TRBV7-2 to TRBJ2-1, with a possible D match to TRBD2 (6 bases). The CDR3 length is 15 residues. Germline V gene sequence: CDR1 SGHTA, CDR2 FQGNSA. V was shortened by 6 bases and J by 7 bases, with 19 bases between the two germline ends. CDR3 in DNA: TGTGCCAGCAGTTATGGAGGGGCAGGAGGGAATGAGCAGTTCTTC. Its translation: CASSYGGAGGNEQFF.

The V gene is TRBV9, the J gene TRBJ1-6, with 9 bases fitting TRBD1. The CDR3 is 15 residues long. Looked up from germline, CDR1 is SGDLS and CDR2 is YYNGEE. After removal of 3 bases from V and 6 bases from J, the junction contained 4 bases not matched to a gene. CDR3 loop: CASSAGQGSNSPLHF. The CDR3 DNA reads TGTGCCAGCAGCGCAGGACAGGGGAGTAATTCACCCCTCCACTTT.

This chain connects TRBV7-2 to TRBJ2-1, with TRBD2 matching over 8 bases. The V gene end was trimmed by 1 base and the J gene end by 9 bases; junction bases not matched to a gene: 11. Germline-derived CDR1 and CDR2 are SGHTA and FQGNSA. This CDR3 region has 16 residues. CDR3 nucleotides: TGTGCCAGCAGCTTAGGTCGGGGGGGGAACCGGGGTGAGCAGTTCTTC. Its protein product is CASSLGRGGNRGEQFF.

The rearrangement joins TRBV19 to TRBJ1-1, with D possibly being TRBD1 (5 bases). CDR1 is LNHDA, CDR2 SQIVND, per germline (reference sequence). The V and J ends lost 3 bases and 1 base respectively, with 15 bases between them. There are 16 residues in the CDR3. The DNA of the CDR3 is TGTGCCAGTAGTATGGGGCAGTACCTAAGGAACACTGAAGCTTTCTTT. Protein product: CASSMGQYLRNTEAFF.

This clone was detected only a few times. The chain uses TRBV19 and TRBJ1-1, with 7 bases identical to TRBD1. V shed 5 bases, J shed 5 bases, and the junction held 14 bases outside the gene matches. Germline V gene data show CDR1 as LNHDA and CDR2 as SQIVND (reference sequence). The CDR3 contains 16 residues. The CDR3: CASSPPTGWKRTEAFF. CDR3 bases: TGTGCCAGTAGTCCTCCGACAGGGTGGAAGAGAACTGAAGCTTTCTTT.

The rearrangement joins TRBV5-1 to TRBJ2-7; 11 bases match TRBD1. The CDR3 runs 14 residues. Germline V gene sequence: CDR1 SGHRS, CDR2 YFSETQ. V was clipped by 3 bases and J by 5 bases; unmatched bases: 4. For the CDR3, the DNA is TGCGCCAGCAGCTGGACAGGGGGCGGGAACGAGCAGTACTTC. Its translation: CASSWTGGGNEQYF.

The chain carries TRBV7-6 and TRBJ1-5; D not resolved. The V and J ends lost 3 bases and 7 bases respectively, with 16 bases between them. The CDR3 loop spans 15 amino acids. The germline CDR1 and CDR2 sequences are SGHVS and FNYEAQ. The CDR3 region is CASSFSSAAGQPQHF. The CDR3, as DNA: TGTGCCAGCAGCTTTAGTTCTGCGGCCGGCCAGCCCCAGCATTTT.

Note on this clone: This sequence may be a read error, since a much larger clone differs from it by one base. This sample includes further DNA sequences coding for the same CDR3. J is TRBJ2-6 and V is TRBV7-2; no clear D. The germline gives CDR1 SGHTA, CDR2 FQGNSA. V was pared by 3 bases and J by 3 bases, with 3 bases between. There are 13 residues in the CDR3. CDR3 DNA sequence: TGTGCCAGCAGCTTCTTTGGGGCCAACGTCCTGACTTTC. This gives the protein CASSFFGANVLTF.

The table lists this clone with a few counts. V usage is TRBV5-1 and J usage is TRBJ1-6, with D perhaps matching TRBD1 (5 bases). CDR1 and CDR2 (germline): SGHRS, YFSETQ. The CDR3 spans 16 residues. V lost 5 bases and J lost 4, with 16 bases in between. CDR3: CASRYGGANYNSPLHF. CDR3 nucleotides: TGCGCCAGCAGATACGGTGGGGCGAATTATAATTCACCCCTCCACTTT.

The CDR3 region has the DNA TGTGCCTGGAGTCCTCTCCCCGGACAGGGGAACACTGAAGCTTTCTTT. Encoded protein: CAWSPLPGQGNTEAFF. The genes are TRBV30 and TRBJ1-1; 8 nucleotides match TRBD1. The V gene's germline CDR1 is GTSNPN and CDR2 SVGIG (reference sequence). The length of the CDR3 is 16 residues. J was trimmed by 1 base and V by 2 bases; bases with no gene match: 9.

This clone was observed a few times. The rearrangement links TRBV29-1 to TRBJ2-5, with a tentative D call TRBD2 (7 bases). Germline V gene lookup returns CDR1 SQVTM and CDR2 ANQGSEA. This CDR3 has 13 residues. Trimming shortened V by 7 bases and J by 4 bases, and 16 bases separated the two germline ends. For the CDR3, the DNA is TGCAGCGGCCTCCGGGGGGCCGGAGAGACCCAGTACTTC. Its protein is CSGLRGAGETQYF.

The chain is built from TRBV5-1 and TRBJ1-1; 8 positions match TRBD1. Trimming took 7 bases from V and 10 from J; bases not matched to a gene: 3. The CDR3 sequence is 10 residues long. Germline V gene sequence: CDR1 SGHRS, CDR2 YFSETQ. CDR3 loop: CASGGQAAFF. The CDR3 DNA reads as TGCGCCAGCGGGGGACAGGCAGCTTTCTTT.

This clone was counted between two and nine times. J is TRBJ1-1 and V is TRBV13, with D perhaps TRBD1 (6 bases). V lost 6 bases to trimming and J lost 0 bases, with 17 bases between them. The germline V gene encodes CDR1 PRHDT and CDR2 FYEKMQ (reference sequence). This CDR3 has 16 residues. The CDR3 loop is CASRSGQGIMNTEAFF. For the CDR3, the DNA is TGTGCCAGCAGATCTGGGCAGGGGATTATGAACACTGAAGCTTTCTTT.

This clone was seen a handful of times. The rearrangement links TRBV5-6 to TRBJ2-1; D perhaps matches TRBD2 (6 bases). The germline V gene has CDR1 SGHDT and CDR2 YYEEEE. The CDR3 runs 14 residues. The V and J ends lost 4 bases and 4 bases respectively, with 12 bases between them. CDR3 amino acids: CASSPRRAYNEQFF. The CDR3 nucleotides are TGTGCCAGCAGCCCCCGGAGGGCGTACAATGAGCAGTTCTTC.

In its sample, this clone was seen many times. The chain carries TRBV4-3 and TRBJ1-6; TRBD1 matches at 7 bases. J lost 9 bases, V lost 0 bases, and 5 bases had no gene match. Germline V gives CDR1 LGHNA, CDR2 YSLEER. The length of the CDR3 is 15 residues. The CDR3 DNA follows: TGCGCCAGCAGCCAAGAAACAGGGGTGGGTTCACCCCTCCACTTT. Encoded protein: CASSQETGVGSPLHF.

This sequence joins TRBV7-3 and TRBJ2-3, with D possibly TRBD1 on 5 matching bases. Trimming pared 1 base from V and 8 bases from J, leaving 10 bases between. Germline assignment: CDR1 SGHTA and CDR2 FQGTGA. This CDR3 has 13 residues. This CDR3 reads CASSLRLQGTQYF. DNA of the CDR3: TGTGCCAGCAGCTTAAGGTTGCAGGGTACGCAGTATTTT.

The chain recombines TRBV6-5 with TRBJ2-3, with 8 positions matching TRBD2. This CDR3 comprises 14 residues. Germline CDR1 is MNHEY and CDR2 is SVGAGI. The J segment lost 1 base and the V segment lost 6 bases, leaving 3 bases of the junction unmatched. The CDR3 is CASRMTSGTDTQYF. The CDR3 DNA reads TGTGCCAGCAGGATGACTAGCGGCACAGATACGCAGTATTTT.